This TCR beta chain comes out of a study of cytomegalovirus exposure and HLA in healthy donors. Concerning this clone itself: Its antigen remains unidentified.

CDR1 and CDR2 from the germline V gene are SGHVS and FNYEAQ. This CDR3 is built from 14 residues. The J segment lost 5 bases and the V segment lost 5 bases, leaving 8 bases of the junction unmatched. 13 Jbeta primers and 60 Vbeta primers were used for the PCR. Clones were read by immunoSEQ multiplex PCR, and TCRdb kept only the in-frame ones, dropping some. Among about 200,000 clones, 75% to 85% were seen once, and the ten largest hold 1.1% to 1.5%. Study-wide results and limits: Analysis performed later showed TCR beta chains linked to HLA being more clonally expanded than equally common others.

Material: PBMCs. This rearrangement joins TRBV7-6 to TRBJ2-5; 7 nucleotides align to TRBD1. The receptor's source is a girl aged 5-17 years in good health and CMV-seronegative. The CDR3 nucleotides are TGTGCCAGCAGCCGACAGGGTGTGAGGGAGACCCAGTACTTC. Amino acid sequence: CASSRQGVRETQYF. The variable domain in full, completed from reference TRBV7-6 and TRBJ2-5, reads GAGVSQSPRYKVTKRGQDVALRCDPISGHVSLYWYRQALGQGPEFLTYFNYEAQQDKSGLPNDRFSAERPEGSISTLTIQRTEQRDSAMYRCASSRQGVRETQYFGPGTRLLVL.